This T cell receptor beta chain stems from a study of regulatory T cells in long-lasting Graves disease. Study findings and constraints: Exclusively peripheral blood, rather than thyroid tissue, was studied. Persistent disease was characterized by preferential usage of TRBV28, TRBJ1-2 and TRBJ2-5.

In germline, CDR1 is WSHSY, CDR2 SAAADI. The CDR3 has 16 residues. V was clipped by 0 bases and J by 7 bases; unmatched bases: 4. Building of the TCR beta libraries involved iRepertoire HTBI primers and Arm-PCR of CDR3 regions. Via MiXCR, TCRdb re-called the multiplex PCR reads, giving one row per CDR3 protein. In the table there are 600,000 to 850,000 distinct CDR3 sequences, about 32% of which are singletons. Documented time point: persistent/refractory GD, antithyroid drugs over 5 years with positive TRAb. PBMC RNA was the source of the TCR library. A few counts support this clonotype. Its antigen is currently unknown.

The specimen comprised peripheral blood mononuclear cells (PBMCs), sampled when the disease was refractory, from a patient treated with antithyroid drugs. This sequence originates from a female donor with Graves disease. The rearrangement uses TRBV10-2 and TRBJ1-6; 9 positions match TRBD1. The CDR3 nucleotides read TGCGCCAGCAGTGAGTCGATGGGACAGGGAAATTCACCCCTCCACTTT. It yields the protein CASSESMGQGNSPLHF.